This T cell receptor (beta chain) was captured in a study of beta chain features in type 1 diabetes. Broader study findings: Shortening of TCRB CDR3s, moderate but significant, appeared in all four CD4+ subsets of Type 1 diabetes patients. In these data, an HLA type influence on TCRB rearrangement remained unresolved.

In all sorted populations, purity surpassed 95%. The CDR3 is 13 amino acids. Germline CDR1 is MGHDK and CDR2 is SYGVNS. Trimming removed 5 bases from V and 1 base from J, with 7 bases in between. Every bit of the isolated RNA underwent reverse transcription, so sequencing read expressed TCRB transcripts. The data were produced by immunoSEQ multiplex PCR, yet TCRdb's version contains in-frame clones alone and is incomplete. The data hold 150,000 or so clones, with almost 65% observed a single time. This clone was found once. Its specificity is not known. This chain connects TRBV25-1 to TRBJ2-3, with D unresolved. The TCR sequence derives from a man aged 25 to 40 with type 1 diabetes. What was sequenced was naive CD4+ T cells from blood. In nucleotides, the CDR3 is TGTGCCAGCAGTCGTGGAGGCACAGATACGCAGTATTTT. Protein sequence: CASSRGGTDTQYF.